The 30 T cell receptor beta chains listed next were all sequenced from one sample in a study of OX40 agonist ivuxolimab in advanced cancers. Some clones are missing from TCRdb's copy, which holds only in-frame ones; the method was immunoSEQ multiplex PCR. The data show about 64,000 clones, with roughly 80% seen just once and approximately 5% held by the top ten. The source was CD4+ or CD8+ T cells sorted from blood, collected in a trial of the OX40 agonist ivuxolimab. The receptors here all came from an adult with an advanced solid tumor such as melanoma, head and neck, liver or kidney cancer.

V gene TRBV5-5 combines with J gene TRBJ1-5; TRBD1 matches at 8 bases. The CDR3 sequence is 15 residues long. From germline, CDR1 is SGHKS and CDR2 YYEKEE (reference sequence). V shed 4 bases and J 0 bases; nucleotides not matched to a gene: 3. This CDR3 reads CASSPTGDSNQPQHF. The DNA of the CDR3 is TGTGCCAGCAGCCCGACAGGGGATAGCAATCAGCCCCAGCATTTT.

The CDR3, as DNA: TGTGCCAGCAGCCACGGGACAGCTTACGAGCAGTACTTC. Translating gives CASSHGTAYEQYF. V is TRBV11-1 and J is TRBJ2-7, with 7 bases matching TRBD1. This CDR3 region has 13 residues. Trimming removed 5 bases from V and 4 bases from J; junction bases left unmatched: 5. The germline V gene encodes CDR1 SGHAT and CDR2 FQDESV (reference sequence).

The genes are TRBV5-4 and TRBJ2-1; perhaps TRBD1 as D (6 bases). V lost 4 bases and J lost 2, with 13 bases in between. In germline, CDR1 is SGHNT, CDR2 YYREEE (reference sequence). CDR3 size: 15 residues. The CDR3 bases are TGTGCCAGCAGCCCCCGACGGGACACCTACAATGAGCAGTTCTTC. It yields the protein CASSPRRDTYNEQFF.

The CDR3 coding sequence is TGTGCCAGCAGCTTAGTCGGTGGGCCCCAGCATTTT. Translated, it gives CASSLVGGPQHF. V is TRBV7-8 and J is TRBJ1-5, with unresolved D. This CDR3 spans 12 amino acids. Germline assignment: CDR1 SGHVS and CDR2 FQNEAQ. The V gene lost 1 base and the J gene lost 9 bases, with 7 bases spanning the gap.

This rearrangement joins TRBV9 to TRBJ2-2, with 10 bases fitting TRBD1. CDR3 length: 15 residues. The junction had 4 bases not matched to a gene; V was cut back by 4 bases and J by 4 bases. Per the germline V gene, CDR1 is SGDLS and CDR2 is YYNGEE. CDR3 DNA sequence: TGTGCCAGCAGCAAGTGGACAGGGGGCACCGGGGAGCTGTTTTTT. This codes for CASSKWTGGTGELFF.

CDR3 sequence: CASSPNGATNEKLFF. The CDR3 region has the DNA TGTGCCAGCTCACCAAACGGTGCAACTAATGAAAAACTGTTTTTT. This chain links TRBV18 with TRBJ1-4; no reliable D call. The length of the CDR3 is 15 residues. Germline V gives CDR1 KGHSH, CDR2 LQKENI. The V and J ends lost 2 bases and 0 bases respectively, with 7 bases between them. The variable domain in full, with the rest retrieved from reference TRBV18 and TRBJ1-4, is NAGVMQNPRHLVRRRGQEARLRCSPMKGHSHVYWYRQLPEEGLKFMVYLQKENIIDESGMPKERFSAEFPKEGPSILRIQQVVRGDSAAYFCASSPNGATNEKLFFGSGTQLSVL.

The chain links TRBV5-1 to TRBJ2-3; TRBD2 matches at 10 bases. Germline CDR1 is SGHRS and CDR2 is YFSETQ. The CDR3 runs to 16 residues. Trimming cost V 4 bases and J 0 bases; bases outside gene matches: 5. CDR3 in DNA: TGCGCCAGCAGCCCGGGACTAGCGAGGAGCACAGATACGCAGTATTTT. Its protein is CASSPGLARSTDTQYF. The full variable domain, in which reference TRBV5-1 and TRBJ2-3 provide the parts outside the CDR3, is KAGVTQTPRYLIKTRGQQVTLSCSPISGHRSVSWYQQTPGQGLQFLFEYFSETQRNKGNFPGRFSGRQFSNSRSEMNVSTLELGDSALYLCASSPGLARSTDTQYFGPGTRLTVL.

This rearrangement joins TRBV19 to TRBJ2-1, with a possible D match to TRBD2 (5 bases). CDR3 length: 17 amino acids. With 1 base removed from V and 3 bases from J, the gap between germline ends came to 16 bases. The germline CDR1 and CDR2 sequences are LNHDA and SQIVND (reference sequence). DNA for the CDR3: TGTGCCAGTAGTATAGTAGACGGTGCCAGCGGCTACAATGAGCAGTTCTTC. Protein: CASSIVDGASGYNEQFF.

The chain joins TRBV18 to TRBJ2-7; 8 nucleotides align to TRBD1. This CDR3 contains 14 residues. Trimming took 2 bases from V and 7 from J; bases not matched to a gene: 7. Germline values: CDR1 KGHSH, CDR2 LQKENI. CDR3 sequence (DNA): TGTGCCAGCTCACCATCACAGGGGGTTGGTGAGCAGTACTTC. It encodes CASSPSQGVGEQYF. Together with reference TRBV18 and TRBJ2-7, the CDR3 gives the full variable domain: NAGVMQNPRHLVRRRGQEARLRCSPMKGHSHVYWYRQLPEEGLKFMVYLQKENIIDESGMPKERFSAEFPKEGPSILRIQQVVRGDSAAYFCASSPSQGVGEQYFGPGTRLTVT.

The chain is built from TRBV5-6 and TRBJ1-2, with 7 bases matching TRBD1. The CDR3 contains 14 residues. Germline V CDR1 and CDR2: SGHDT, YYEEEE. The J segment lost 6 bases and the V segment lost 4 bases, leaving 9 bases of the junction unmatched. DNA of the CDR3: TGTGCCAGCAGCCCCAGCACAGGGGTTCATGGCTACACCTTC. It codes for CASSPSTGVHGYTF. Supplemented by reference TRBV5-6 and TRBJ1-2, the full variable domain reads DAGVTQSPTHLIKTRGQQVTLRCSPKSGHDTVSWYQQALGQGPQFIFQYYEEEERQRGNFPDRFSGHQFPNYSSELNVNALLLGDSALYLCASSPSTGVHGYTFGSGTRLTVV.

This clone was seen a handful of times. The V gene is TRBV7-2, the J gene TRBJ2-7; a possible D gene is TRBD2 (5 bases). Germline V gene sequence: CDR1 SGHTA, CDR2 FQGNSA. The CDR3 is 13 residues long. Trimming removed 2 bases at V and 2 bases at J, with 7 bases between. The CDR3 region is CASSLQAAYEQYF. CDR3 coding DNA: TGTGCCAGCAGCTTACAAGCGGCCTACGAGCAGTACTTC. The entire variable domain, with the rest obtained from reference TRBV7-2 and TRBJ2-7, is as follows: GAGVSQSPSNKVTEKGKDVELRCDPISGHTALYWYRQSLGQGLEFLIYFQGNSAPDKSGLPSDRFSAERTGGSVSTLTIQRTQQEDSAVYLCASSLQAAYEQYFGPGTRLTVT.

The chain recombines TRBV7-2 with TRBJ2-1; D possibly matches TRBD1 or TRBD2 (6 bases each). V was clipped by 1 base and J by 7 bases, with 20 bases between them. From germline, CDR1 is SGHTA and CDR2 FQGNSA. This CDR3 has 17 amino acids. Here the CDR3 reads CASSLVVVGGRGNEQFF. CDR3 coding DNA: TGTGCCAGCAGCTTAGTAGTAGTAGGGGGGCGAGGTAATGAGCAGTTCTTC.

V usage is TRBV18 and J usage is TRBJ1-1, with D unresolved. Germline assignment: CDR1 KGHSH and CDR2 LQKENI. The CDR3 is 14 amino acids. V was shortened by 4 bases and J by 0 bases, with 9 bases between the two germline ends. For the CDR3, the DNA is TGTGCCAGCTCACTTAGGGAGATGAACACTGAAGCTTTCTTT. Its protein is CASSLREMNTEAFF.

The rearrangement uses TRBV6-4 and TRBJ1-2; D is unclear. V lost 7 bases and J lost 5, with 14 bases in between. Germline lookup yields CDR1 MRHNA and CDR2 SNTAGT. The CDR3 sequence is 13 residues long. This CDR3 is CASTKGVGYGYTF. The CDR3 nucleotides read TGTGCCAGCACCAAGGGAGTTGGGTATGGCTACACCTTC.

V is TRBV29-1 and J is TRBJ2-7, with D perhaps TRBD2 (6 bases). The CDR3 is 16 amino acids. Germline V lookup: CDR1 SQVTM, CDR2 ANQGSEA. The V gene lost 2 bases and the J gene lost 4 bases, with 21 bases spanning the gap. The CDR3 bases are TGCAGCGTTGAATTGGGAGTAGGAGGGTTTGGGTACGAGCAGTACTTC. Translating gives CSVELGVGGFGYEQYF.

This clone has only one observation. The chain has TRBV27 and TRBJ2-2, with TRBD2 matching over 13 bases. The junction had 12 bases not matched to a gene; V was cut back by 0 bases and J by 5 bases. Germline values: CDR1 MNHEY, CDR2 SMNVEV (reference sequence). The CDR3 spans 20 residues. CDR3 amino acids: CASSLSASLAGGPGTGELFF. CDR3 coding DNA: TGTGCCAGCAGTTTATCGGCCTCACTAGCGGGAGGGCCTGGAACCGGGGAGCTGTTTTTT.

The chain is built from TRBV27 and TRBJ1-2; maybe TRBD1 (6 bases). The CDR3 loop spans 17 amino acids. Trimming stripped 8 bases from V and 2 bases from J, with 24 bases between. Looked up from germline, CDR1 is MNHEY and CDR2 is SMNVEV (reference sequence). CDR3 sequence: CASPGGAVMGRNYGYTF. The CDR3 bases are TGTGCCAGCCCTGGGGGGGCCGTAATGGGGAGAAACTATGGCTACACCTTC.

The chain joins TRBV4-3 to TRBJ2-7, with TRBD2 matching over 11 bases. This CDR3 comprises 19 residues. Germline CDR1 reads LGHNA; CDR2 reads YSLEER. Unmatched junction bases numbered 19, after V lost 4 bases and J lost 5 bases. The CDR3 DNA reads as TGCGCCAGCAGCCGCGAGGGAACTAGCGGGAGTCCCGTCGGTAACGAGCAGTACTTC. Translated: CASSREGTSGSPVGNEQYF.

CDR3 sequence: CASRSRTGIGTEAFF. CDR3 sequence (DNA): TGTGCCAGTAGGTCAAGAACAGGGATTGGGACTGAAGCTTTCTTT. The chain uses TRBV19 and TRBJ1-1, with a possible D match to TRBD1 (6 bases). CDR3 length equals 15 residues. Trimming cost V 6 bases and J 5 bases, with 19 bases left between them. From germline, CDR1 is LNHDA and CDR2 SQIVND (reference sequence).

This clone occurred a few times. The rearrangement joins TRBV7-3 to TRBJ2-2; 8 nucleotides agree with TRBD2. In germline, CDR1 is SGHTA, CDR2 FQGTGA. CDR3 size: 16 residues. J was trimmed by 5 bases and V by 1 base; bases with no gene match: 6. CDR3 bases: TGTGCCAGCAGCTTAATAGCGGGGCAAACTACCGGGGAGCTGTTTTTT. Encoded protein: CASSLIAGQTTGELFF.

The chain carries TRBV10-1 and TRBJ1-2, with a possible D match to TRBD1 (6 bases). CDR3 length equals 13 residues. The germline CDR1 and CDR2 sequences are WNHNN and SYGVQD (reference sequence). Trimming removed 7 bases at V and 4 bases at J, with 13 bases between. CDR3 residues: CASNKGDTYGYTF. The DNA of the CDR3 is TGCGCCAGCAATAAGGGGGATACCTATGGCTACACCTTC.

The chain employs TRBV7-3 and TRBJ2-5; 14 nucleotides match TRBD2. The CDR3 spans 20 residues. J lost 2 bases, V lost 7 bases, and 18 bases had no gene match. CDR1 and CDR2 (germline): SGHTA, FQGTGA. Here the CDR3 DNA reads TGTGCCAGCATCAAAAGAACCGTCGTCGGACTAGCGGGGGGACAAGAGACCCAGTACTTC. Its protein product is CASIKRTVVGLAGGQETQYF.

The rearrangement joins TRBV29-1 to TRBJ2-1; TRBD1 aligns across 7 bases. Germline CDR1 and CDR2: SQVTM and ANQGSEA. The CDR3 consists of 12 residues. V dropped 4 bases and J dropped 9; count of bases not matched to a gene: 6. The CDR3 DNA reads as TGCAGCGTTGCGGCGACAGGGTTTGAGCAGTTCTTC. It yields the protein CSVAATGFEQFF.

The chain joins TRBV25-1 to TRBJ1-3; D is unresolved. The V end lost 5 bases, the J end lost 3 bases, and 5 bases lay between the germline ends. The CDR3 is 12 amino acids. CDR1 is MGHDK, CDR2 SYGVNS, per germline. CDR3 nucleotide sequence: TGTGCCAGCAGTTCAATTGGAAACACCATATATTTT. This translates into CASSSIGNTIYF.

The chain employs TRBV7-3 and TRBJ2-5; 7 bases match TRBD2. The CDR3 is made up of 13 amino acids. The junction had 4 bases not matched to a gene; V was cut back by 4 bases and J by 5 bases. Germline-derived CDR1 and CDR2 are SGHTA and FQGTGA. The CDR3 nucleotides are TGTGCCAGCAGCTCCGGACTAGTGGAGACCCAGTACTTC. Its protein is CASSSGLVETQYF.

The chain links TRBV19 to TRBJ2-1; a weak D match, TRBD2 (6 bases). The CDR3 has 17 residues. Germline V CDR1 and CDR2: LNHDA, SQIVND (reference sequence). The ends were cut back, 5 bases at V and 5 bases at J, with 22 bases in the middle. The CDR3 coding sequence is TGTGCCAGTAGTCCCCTGGATAGCGGTTCAATGGACAATGAGCAGTTCTTC. It yields the protein CASSPLDSGSMDNEQFF.

This chain joins TRBV5-5 and TRBJ1-5; possible D gene TRBD1, 6 bases. This CDR3 has 15 residues. Trimming removed 5 bases from V and 4 bases from J, with 16 bases in between. CDR1 and CDR2 (germline): SGHKS, YYEKEE (reference sequence). CDR3 amino acids: CASSSGQSLNQPQHF. The CDR3 DNA follows: TGTGCCAGCAGTTCCGGACAGTCCCTAAATCAGCCCCAGCATTTT.

The chain recombines TRBV7-2 with TRBJ2-1; D may be TRBD2 (5 bases). This CDR3 comprises 17 residues. Germline V gene sequence: CDR1 SGHTA, CDR2 FQGNSA. Deletions cut 5 bases from V and 2 bases from J, with 19 bases between. CDR3 sequence: CASSHGSGTVAYNEQFF. The CDR3 nucleotides read TGTGCCAGCAGCCACGGCAGCGGAACAGTAGCCTACAATGAGCAGTTCTTC.

This clone occurred a few times. V and J are TRBV2 and TRBJ2-7; weak D call: TRBD2 (6 bases). The length of the CDR3 is 13 residues. V gave up 3 bases and J gave up 5 bases, with 11 bases separating them. Germline CDR1 reads SNHLY; CDR2 reads FYNNEI. CDR3 in DNA: TGTGCCAGCAGTGAGCGGAGGGTGAACGAGCAGTACTTC. It is translated as CASSERRVNEQYF.

The chain couples TRBV6-5 to TRBJ1-1; 7 bases line up with TRBD1. J was trimmed by 2 bases and V by 8 bases; bases with no gene match: 5. The CDR3 consists of 13 residues. Germline V gives CDR1 MNHEY, CDR2 SVGAGI. CDR3 nucleotides: TGTGCCAGCGGGGGACAGCTAAACACTGAAGCTTTCTTT. Amino acid sequence: CASGGQLNTEAFF.